This T cell receptor beta chain was sequenced in a study of a mutant IDH1 vaccine in newly diagnosed glioma. With regard to this clone: Its matching antigen is unknown.

Documented time point: week 35, safety follow-up. Each dose of the vaccine consisted of 300 ug of mutant IDH1 20-mer peptide, with topical imiquimod. TCRdb's copy holds only in-frame clones and misses some; the assay was immunoSEQ multiplex PCR. Here the sample spans about 30,000 clones, 70% to 85% being singletons. Trimming cost V 0 bases and J 2 bases; bases outside gene matches: 2. There are 16 residues in the CDR3. Germline V lookup: CDR1 MNHEY, CDR2 SVGAGI. This material consisted of PBMCs, taken from a glioma patient whose treatment included an IDH1 peptide vaccine. The sequence derives from a man aged 25-45 years with glioma. The chain combines TRBV6-5 with TRBJ2-2, with TRBD2 matching 8 bases. The CDR3 loop reads CASSYSSGINTGELFF. CDR3 DNA sequence: TGTGCCAGCAGTTACTCTAGCGGGATTAACACCGGGGAGCTGTTTTTT.